These 4 T cell receptor beta chains share one sample of origin, sequenced in a study of regulatory T cells in long-lasting Graves disease. Time point denoted: newly diagnosed GD, antithyroid drugs for less than 3 months. From RNA extracted from PBMCs, the TCR library was made. Both iRepertoire HTBI primers and Arm-PCR of CDR3 regions were used to build the TCR beta libraries. TCRdb redid the calling of the multiplex PCR reads with MiXCR, one entry per CDR3 protein. The data contain 360,000 or so distinct CDR3 sequences, 15% to 20% of them singletons. The data were also submitted as part of a second study, on T cells in Graves' hyperthyroidism and ophthalmopathy.

The material sequenced was peripheral blood mononuclear cells (PBMCs), taken at new diagnosis, from a patient treated with antithyroid drugs. Source of these receptors: a woman between 18 and 29 years old with Graves disease.

The rearrangement joins TRBV30 to TRBJ2-1, with 10 bases aligning to TRBD1. The CDR3 is made up of 13 amino acids. Germline V CDR1 and CDR2: GTSNPN, SVGIG (reference sequence). V lost 7 bases to trimming and J lost 5 bases; unmatched junction nucleotides: 5. CDR3 sequence: CASDRGLNNEQFF. The DNA of the CDR3 is TGTGCCTCCGACAGGGGGCTAAACAATGAGCAGTTCTTC. The complete variable domain, with remaining parts taken from reference TRBV30 and TRBJ2-1, reads SQTIHQWPATLVQPVGSPLSLECTVEGTSNPNLYWYRQAAGRGLQLLFYSVGIGQISSEVPQNLSASRPQDRQFILSSKKLLLSDSGFYLCASDRGLNNEQFFGPGTRLTVL.

This clonotype was recorded many times. The CDR3 region has the DNA TGTGCCAGCAGCCCTACACACGGGGCCCGGGGAGAGACCCAGTACTTC. Translated: CASSPTHGARGETQYF. The V and J genes are TRBV11-2 and TRBJ2-5; D possibly matches TRBD1 or TRBD2 (5 bases each). CDR3 length equals 16 residues. The germline V and J ends were trimmed by 5 bases and 4 bases, with 20 bases remaining between them. Germline CDR1 reads SGHAT; CDR2 reads FQNNGV.

This clonotype has a handful of counts. V gene TRBV4-1 combines with J gene TRBJ1-2, with a weak D call TRBD1 (6 bases). The V gene lost 0 bases and the J gene lost 4 bases, with 12 bases spanning the gap. Germline V CDR1 and CDR2: MGHRA, YSYEKL. This CDR3 spans 15 amino acids. CDR3 sequence (DNA): TGCGCCAGCAGCCAAGATATGGGGGCCCTCTATGGCTACACCTTC. Its translation is CASSQDMGALYGYTF.

This clonotype appeared many times. J is TRBJ2-1 and V is TRBV7-6; D is perhaps TRBD1 or TRBD2 (5 bases each). Germline CDR1 and CDR2: SGHVS and FNYEAQ. The V and J ends lost 3 bases and 3 bases respectively, with 12 bases between them. CDR3 size: 15 residues. The CDR3 region is CASSFYGTDYNEQFF. In DNA, the CDR3 is TGTGCCAGCAGCTTTTACGGGACGGACTACAATGAGCAGTTCTTC.